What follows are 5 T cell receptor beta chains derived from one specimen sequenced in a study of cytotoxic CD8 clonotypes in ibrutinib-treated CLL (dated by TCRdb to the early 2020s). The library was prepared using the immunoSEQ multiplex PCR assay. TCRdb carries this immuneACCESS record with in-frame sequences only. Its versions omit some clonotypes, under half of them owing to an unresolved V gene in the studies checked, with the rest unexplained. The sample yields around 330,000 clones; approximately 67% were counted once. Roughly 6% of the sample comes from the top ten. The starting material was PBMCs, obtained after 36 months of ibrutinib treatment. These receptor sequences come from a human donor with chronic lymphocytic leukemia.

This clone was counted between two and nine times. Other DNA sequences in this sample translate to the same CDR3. DNA for the CDR3: TGTGCCAGCAGCCCCCGACAGGGGGGAGAGACCCAGTACTTC. This gives the protein CASSPRQGGETQYF. The J gene is TRBJ2-5, the V gene TRBV7-3; 9 bases agree with TRBD1. The CDR3 is made up of 14 amino acids. Trimming at V came to 5 bases and at J to 4 bases, leaving 5 bases not matched to a gene. Germline assignment: CDR1 SGHTA and CDR2 FQGTGA.

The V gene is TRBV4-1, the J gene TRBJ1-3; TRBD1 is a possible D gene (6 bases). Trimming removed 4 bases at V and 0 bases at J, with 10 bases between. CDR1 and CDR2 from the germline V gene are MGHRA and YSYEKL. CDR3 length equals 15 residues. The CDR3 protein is CASSPEGVSGNTIYF. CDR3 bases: TGCGCCAGCAGCCCTGAGGGGGTCTCTGGAAACACCATATATTTT.

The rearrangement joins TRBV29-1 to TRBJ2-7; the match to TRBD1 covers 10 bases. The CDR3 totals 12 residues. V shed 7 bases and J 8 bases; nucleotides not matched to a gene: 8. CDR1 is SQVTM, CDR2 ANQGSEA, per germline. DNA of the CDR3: TGCAGCGGGGGGACAGGGGAGTTCAAGCAGTACTTC. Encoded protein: CSGGTGEFKQYF.

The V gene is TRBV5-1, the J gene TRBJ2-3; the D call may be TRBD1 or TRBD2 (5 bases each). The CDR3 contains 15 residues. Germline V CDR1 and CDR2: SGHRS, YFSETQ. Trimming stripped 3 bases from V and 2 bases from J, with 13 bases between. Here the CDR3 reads CASSWAGTNTDTQYF. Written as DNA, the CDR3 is TGCGCCAGCAGCTGGGCCGGGACCAACACAGATACGCAGTATTTT.

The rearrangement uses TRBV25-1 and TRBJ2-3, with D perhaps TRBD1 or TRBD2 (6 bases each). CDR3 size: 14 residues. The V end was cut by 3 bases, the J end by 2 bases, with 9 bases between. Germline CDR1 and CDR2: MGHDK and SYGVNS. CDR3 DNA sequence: TGTGCCAGCAGTGAGAGGGGGGCCACAGATACGCAGTATTTT. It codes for CASSERGATDTQYF.